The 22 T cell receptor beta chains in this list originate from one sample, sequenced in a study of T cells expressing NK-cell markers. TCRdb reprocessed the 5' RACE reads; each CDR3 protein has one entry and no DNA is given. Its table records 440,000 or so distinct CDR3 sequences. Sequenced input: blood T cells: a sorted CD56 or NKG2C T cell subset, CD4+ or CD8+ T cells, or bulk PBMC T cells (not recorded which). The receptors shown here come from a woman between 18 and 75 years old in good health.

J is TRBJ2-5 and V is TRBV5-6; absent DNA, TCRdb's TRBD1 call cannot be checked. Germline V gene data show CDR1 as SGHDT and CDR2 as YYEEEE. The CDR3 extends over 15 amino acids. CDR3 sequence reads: CASSLAQGGGETQYF.

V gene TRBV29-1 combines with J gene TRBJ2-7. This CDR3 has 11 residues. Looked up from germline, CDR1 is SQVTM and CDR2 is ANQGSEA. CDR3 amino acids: CSVEVRSEQYF.

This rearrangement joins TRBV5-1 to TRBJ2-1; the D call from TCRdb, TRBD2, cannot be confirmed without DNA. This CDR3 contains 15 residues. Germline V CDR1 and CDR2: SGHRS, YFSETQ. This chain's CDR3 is CASGRWASGDNEQFF.

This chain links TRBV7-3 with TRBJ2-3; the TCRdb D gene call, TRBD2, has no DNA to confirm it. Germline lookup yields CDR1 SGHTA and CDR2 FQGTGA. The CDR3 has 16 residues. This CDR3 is CASSLRPAGLTDTQYF.

CDR3 in amino acids: CASSLLTGPTDTQYF. The rearrangement links TRBV7-8 to TRBJ2-3; absent DNA, TCRdb's TRBD1 call cannot be checked. There are 15 residues in the CDR3. Germline lookup yields CDR1 SGHVS and CDR2 FQNEAQ.

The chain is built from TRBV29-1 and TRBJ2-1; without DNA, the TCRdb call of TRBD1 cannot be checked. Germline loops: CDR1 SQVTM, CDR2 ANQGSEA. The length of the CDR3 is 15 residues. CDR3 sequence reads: CSVERDRSSYNEQFF.

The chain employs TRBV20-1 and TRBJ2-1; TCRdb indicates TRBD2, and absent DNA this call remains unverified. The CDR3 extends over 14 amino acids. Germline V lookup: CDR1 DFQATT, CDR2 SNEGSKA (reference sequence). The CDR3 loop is CSADPRGAYNEQFF.

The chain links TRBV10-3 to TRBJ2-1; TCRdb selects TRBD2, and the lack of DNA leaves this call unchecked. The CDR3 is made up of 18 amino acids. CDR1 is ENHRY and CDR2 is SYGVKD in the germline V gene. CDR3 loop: CAISSTSGGQSSYNEQFF.

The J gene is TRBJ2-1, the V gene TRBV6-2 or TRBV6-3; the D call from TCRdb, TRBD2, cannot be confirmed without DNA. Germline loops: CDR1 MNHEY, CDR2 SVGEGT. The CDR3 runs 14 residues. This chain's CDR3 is CASGWAGGGNEQFF.

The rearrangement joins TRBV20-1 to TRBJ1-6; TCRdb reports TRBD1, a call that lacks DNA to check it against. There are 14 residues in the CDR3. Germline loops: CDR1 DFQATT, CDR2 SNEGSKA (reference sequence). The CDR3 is CSAPPDPVVSPLHF.

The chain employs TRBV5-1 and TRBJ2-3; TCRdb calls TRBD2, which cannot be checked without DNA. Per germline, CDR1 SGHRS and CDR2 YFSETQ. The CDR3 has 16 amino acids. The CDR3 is CASSLTSGEPGDTQYF. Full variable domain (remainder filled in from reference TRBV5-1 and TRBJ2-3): KAGVTQTPRYLIKTRGQQVTLSCSPISGHRSVSWYQQTPGQGLQFLFEYFSETQRNKGNFPGRFSGRQFSNSRSEMNVSTLELGDSALYLCASSLTSGEPGDTQYFGPGTRLTVL.

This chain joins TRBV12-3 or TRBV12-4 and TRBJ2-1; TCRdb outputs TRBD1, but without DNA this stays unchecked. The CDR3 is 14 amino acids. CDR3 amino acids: CASSPTTRGNEQFF.

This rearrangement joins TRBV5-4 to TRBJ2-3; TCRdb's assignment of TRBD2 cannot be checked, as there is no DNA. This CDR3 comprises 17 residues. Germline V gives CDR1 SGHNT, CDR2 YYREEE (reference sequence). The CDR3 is CASCKLTAAGGTDTQYF.

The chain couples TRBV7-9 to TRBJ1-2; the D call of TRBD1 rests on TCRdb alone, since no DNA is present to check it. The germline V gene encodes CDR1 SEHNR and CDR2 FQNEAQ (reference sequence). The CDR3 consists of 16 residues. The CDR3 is CASSFSGQPAFHGYTF.

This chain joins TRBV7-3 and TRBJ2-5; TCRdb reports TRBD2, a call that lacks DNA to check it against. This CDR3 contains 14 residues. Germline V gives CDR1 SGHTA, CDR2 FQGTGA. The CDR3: CASSPSGVVPAQYF.

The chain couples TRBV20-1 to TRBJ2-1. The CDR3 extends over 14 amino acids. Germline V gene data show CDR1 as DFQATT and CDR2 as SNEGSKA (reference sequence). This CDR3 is CSARALKLGNEQFF.

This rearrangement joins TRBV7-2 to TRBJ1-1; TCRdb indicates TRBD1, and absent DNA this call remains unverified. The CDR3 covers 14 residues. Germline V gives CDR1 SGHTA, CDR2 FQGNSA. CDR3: CASSSRPGYTEAFF.

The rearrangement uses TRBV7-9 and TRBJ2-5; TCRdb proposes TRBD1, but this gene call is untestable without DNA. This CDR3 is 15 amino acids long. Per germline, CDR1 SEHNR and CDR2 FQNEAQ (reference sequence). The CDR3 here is CASSLAGGVFETQYF.

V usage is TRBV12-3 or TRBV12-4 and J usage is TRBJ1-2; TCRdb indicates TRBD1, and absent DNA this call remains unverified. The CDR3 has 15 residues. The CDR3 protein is CASSRPGQGAYGYTF.

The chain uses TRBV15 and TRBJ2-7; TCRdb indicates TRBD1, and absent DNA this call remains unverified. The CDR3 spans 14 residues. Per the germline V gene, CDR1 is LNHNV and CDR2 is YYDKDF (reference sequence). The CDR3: CAPNPGRLRYEQYF.

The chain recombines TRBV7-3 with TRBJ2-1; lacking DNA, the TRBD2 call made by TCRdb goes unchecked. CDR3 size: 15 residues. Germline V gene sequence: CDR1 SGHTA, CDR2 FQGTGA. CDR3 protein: CASSLTGTSGGEQFF.

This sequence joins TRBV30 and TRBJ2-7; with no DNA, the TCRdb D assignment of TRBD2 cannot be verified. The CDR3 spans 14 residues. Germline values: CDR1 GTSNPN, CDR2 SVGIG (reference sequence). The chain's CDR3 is CAWTWGSGSYEQYF.